This T cell receptor (beta chain) is drawn from a study of glioma-infiltrating T cells. Study as a whole: WHO grade II oligodendrogliomas or astrocytomas, plus non-recurrent WHO grade IV glioblastomas, were sampled.

TCR alpha and beta CDR3 regions were amplified from RNA using iRepertoire nested multiplex PCR. Input was about 95-400 ng of tissue mRNA or PBMC total RNA. TCRdb analysed the multiplex PCR reads with MiXCR anew, one entry per CDR3 protein. Among 300,000 to 400,000 distinct CDR3 sequences listed, roughly 41% were seen once. In its sample, this clonotype is medium-sized. Germline-derived CDR1 and CDR2 are SGHTA and FQGNSA. This CDR3 region has 14 residues. The germline V and J ends were trimmed by 1 base and 5 bases, with 10 bases remaining between them. The rearrangement uses TRBV7-2 and TRBJ2-3, with D unclear. Sequencing was performed on glioma tissue, nonneoplastic brain tissue, or PBMCs (not recorded which). The sequence was obtained from a human donor with low-grade glioma or glioblastoma, undergoing nonglioma brain surgery, or in good health (not recorded which). The CDR3 bases are TGTGCCAGCAGCTTAGATGGTCCCCTAGATACGCAGTATTTT. Encoded protein: CASSLDGPLDTQYF.